A selection of T cell receptor beta chains follows, all from one sample in a study of shared clonotypes between healthy human individuals. Assay: immunoSEQ multiplex PCR; the TCRdb copy retains only in-frame clones and omits some. Of approximately 480,000 clones listed, 60% to 80% are singletons. The sample was PBMCs. All receptors come from a woman aged 40-49 years in good health. Some clones in this sample may be carry-over from other donors' samples. Both conserved end residues are part of each CDR3. A D gene is named only where the DNA matches it firmly. The size entry is marked missing in some rows and otherwise reads once, few, many or a size class.

>TRBV6-5|-|14|TRBJ2-3|-
CASSPTKSTDTQYF
TGTGCCAGCAGCCCTACAAAGAGCACAGATACGCAGTATTTT
>TRBV7-2|-|16|TRBJ1-2|-
CASSLDSGTLGQGYTF
TGTGCCAGCAGCTTAGACTCCGGGACTCTCGGGCAAGGCTACACCTTC
>TRBV7-3|TRBD2|15|TRBJ2-4|once
CASSWREGPKNIQYF
TGTGCCAGCAGCTGGCGGGAGGGCCCCAAAAACATTCAGTACTTC
>TRBV11-2|-|14|TRBJ2-7|-
CASSPVVLNYEQYF
TGTGCCAGCAGCCCCGTAGTCCTCAACTACGAGCAGTACTTC
>TRBV27|TRBD1|15|TRBJ2-7|-
CASTATGTESYEQYF
TGTGCCAGCACCGCCACCGGGACAGAATCCTACGAGCAGTACTTC
>TRBV18|-|16|TRBJ2-6|-
CASSRRRGTGANVLTF
TGTGCCAGCTCACGACGTCGAGGCACTGGGGCCAACGTCCTGACTTTC
>TRBV28|-|13|TRBJ2-7|-
CASSPPLTGEQYF
TGTGCCAGCAGTCCCCCCCTCACAGGGGAGCAGTACTTC
>TRBV19|-|13|TRBJ2-7|-
CASRGRGIGEQYF
TGTGCCAGTAGGGGCAGGGGAATTGGCGAGCAGTACTTC
>TRBV27|-|13|TRBJ2-5|-
CASAPSFQETQYF
TGTGCCAGCGCCCCTAGCTTCCAAGAGACCCAGTACTTC
>TRBV6-5|-|13|TRBJ1-1|few
CASSYGPNTEAFF
TGTGCCAGCAGTTACGGCCCGAACACTGAAGCTTTCTTT
>TRBV5-4|-|14|TRBJ2-5|-
CASSLAQGAGEQYF
TGTGCCAGCAGCTTGGCCCAGGGGGCGGGGGAGCAGTACTTC
>TRBV18|-|17|TRBJ2-6|-
CASSPPQVESGANVLTF
TGTGCCAGCTCACCACCACAAGTGGAGTCTGGGGCCAACGTCCTGACTTTC
>TRBV6-1|TRBD2|14|TRBJ2-5|-
CASIRAGVGETQYF
TGTGCCAGCATTCGAGCGGGAGTGGGAGAGACCCAGTACTTC
>TRBV7-9|TRBD1|15|TRBJ2-3|-
CASRNRDRGTDTQYF
TGTGCCAGCAGGAACCGGGACAGGGGTACAGATACGCAGTATTTT
>TRBV7-2|-|13|TRBJ1-1|few
CASSSRGGTEAFF
TGTGCCAGCAGCTCCAGGGGAGGGACTGAAGCTTTCTTT
>TRBV7-2|-|17|TRBJ1-2|-
CASSLYRPGGDGYGYTF
TGTGCCAGCAGCTTATACCGACCTGGGGGGGACGGCTATGGCTACACCTTC
>TRBV7-2|TRBD1|17|TRBJ1-5|-
CASSRRDSAVSNQPQHF
TGTGCCAGCAGTCGCCGGGACAGCGCCGTCAGCAATCAGCCCCAGCATTTT
>TRBV4-3|TRBD1|15|TRBJ1-4|many
CASSRETGKEEKLFF
TGCGCCAGCAGCCGAGAGACAGGGAAGGAAGAAAAACTGTTTTTT
>TRBV11-2|-|13|TRBJ2-7|-
CASSLLGAYEQYF
TGTGCCAGCAGCTTACTGGGGGCCTACGAGCAGTACTTC
>TRBV7-8|-|17|TRBJ2-2|-
CASSLARGGLYTGELFF
TGTGCCAGCAGCTTAGCGCGAGGAGGGTTGTACACCGGGGAGCTGTTTTTT
>TRBV19|-|15|TRBJ1-1|few
CASSSGHYSNTEAFF
TGTGCCAGTAGTTCCGGACATTACTCGAACACTGAAGCTTTCTTT
>TRBV9|-|14|TRBJ1-1|-
CASSDGFWNTEAFF
TGTGCCAGCAGCGACGGCTTCTGGAACACTGAAGCTTTCTTT
>TRBV30|-|14|TRBJ1-3|-
CAWSGGGIGNTIYF
TGTGCCTGGAGTGGCGGGGGTATTGGAAACACCATATATTTT
>TRBV7-2|-|15|TRBJ2-3|-
CASSLSIVSTDTQYF
TGTGCCAGCAGCTTAAGCATAGTTAGCACAGATACGCAGTATTTT
>TRBV7-8|-|15|TRBJ1-3|-
CASSLGGGSGNTIYF
TGTGCCAGCAGCTTAGGCGGGGGCTCTGGAAACACCATATATTTT
>TRBV27|-|15|TRBJ2-3|-
CASSLSGEFTDTQYF
TGTGCCAGCAGTTTGTCCGGCGAATTCACAGATACGCAGTATTTT
>TRBV28|-|13|TRBJ1-5|few
CASSVGPAQPQHF
TGTGCCAGCAGCGTAGGGCCCGCTCAGCCCCAGCATTTT
>TRBV4-1|TRBD2|17|TRBJ2-5|-
CASSQDPSGEGRETQYF
TGCGCCAGCAGCCAAGATCCCAGCGGGGAGGGGCGGGAGACCCAGTACTTC
>TRBV2|-|12|TRBJ1-1|-
CASREYNTEAFF
TGTGCCAGCAGGGAATACAACACTGAAGCTTTCTTT
>TRBV2|TRBD1|15|TRBJ2-3|-
CASSTGQGNTDTQYF
TGTGCCAGCAGTACAGGACAGGGAAACACAGATACGCAGTATTTT
>TRBV6-5|-|13|TRBJ1-2|-
CASSFGRTRGYTF
TGTGCCAGCAGTTTCGGACGGACTCGGGGCTACACCTTC
>TRBV28|-|15|TRBJ2-7|-
CASSLHGRGSYEQYF
TGTGCCAGCAGTTTACACGGGAGAGGGTCCTACGAGCAGTACTTC
>TRBV9|TRBD2|16|TRBJ2-7|-
CASSSGGLAGAWEQYF
TGTGCCAGCAGCTCAGGGGGACTAGCGGGAGCCTGGGAGCAGTACTTC
>TRBV28|TRBD1|12|TRBJ1-2|few
CASQGAVYGYTF
TGTGCCAGTCAGGGGGCGGTCTATGGCTACACCTTC
>TRBV10-3|TRBD2|14|TRBJ2-7|-
CAISDIAGGVEQYF
TGTGCCATCAGTGATATAGCGGGAGGGGTCGAGCAGTACTTC
>TRBV14|-|16|TRBJ1-6|-
CASSQVRGLRNSPLHF
TGTGCCAGCAGCCAAGTGAGGGGCCTTCGGAATTCACCCCTCCACTTT
>TRBV9|-|16|TRBJ2-6|-
CASSVAGGTGANVLTF
TGTGCCAGCAGCGTAGCTGGGGGCACTGGGGCCAACGTCCTGACTTTC
>TRBV19|TRBD2|15|TRBJ2-1|-
CASSAGTSGHNEQFF
TGTGCCAGTAGTGCCGGGACTAGCGGACACAATGAGCAGTTCTTC
>TRBV15|-|16|TRBJ2-2|once
CATSRDRLVATGELFF
TGTGCCACCAGCAGAGATCGATTAGTCGCCACCGGGGAGCTGTTTTTT
>TRBV4-3|-|13|TRBJ2-7|many
CASSQGTGYEQYF
TGCGCCAGCAGCCAAGGCACAGGCTACGAGCAGTACTTC
>TRBV7-6|-|12|TRBJ2-1|-
CASSSQYNEQFF
TGTGCCAGCAGCTCCCAGTACAATGAGCAGTTCTTC
>TRBV30|-|13|TRBJ2-1|-
CARSRGAYNEQFF
TGTGCCCGCTCTAGGGGGGCCTACAATGAGCAGTTCTTC
>TRBV5-1|TRBD2|15|TRBJ2-3|-
CASSNSGASTDTQYF
TGCGCCAGCAGTAATAGCGGGGCTAGCACAGATACGCAGTATTTT
>TRBV4-3|-|13|TRBJ1-2|-
CASSQDNIGGYTF
TGCGCCAGCAGCCAAGATAACATTGGGGGCTACACCTTC
>TRBV5-1|-|16|TRBJ2-2|-
CASSLEAWQGTGELFF
TGCGCCAGCAGCTTGGAGGCATGGCAGGGCACCGGGGAGCTGTTTTTT
>TRBV19|-|14|TRBJ2-5|-
CASSMRDGQETQYF
TGTGCCAGTAGTATGAGGGACGGCCAAGAGACCCAGTACTTC
>TRBV6-1|-|15|TRBJ2-3|few
CASNERTDLTDTQYF
TGTGCCAGCAACGAACGGACAGACCTCACAGATACGCAGTATTTT
>TRBV7-2|-|12|TRBJ2-4|-
CASSLGSGITYF
TGTGCCAGCAGCCTGGGATCCGGGATAACGTACTTC
>TRBV19|-|15|TRBJ2-2|once
CASSIDRSNTGELFF
TGTGCCAGTAGTATAGACAGATCGAACACCGGGGAGCTGTTTTTT
>TRBV5-5|-|14|TRBJ1-1|-
CASSSDGARSEAFF
TGTGCCAGCAGCTCGGACGGGGCGAGATCTGAAGCTTTCTTT
>TRBV7-2|TRBD2|18|TRBJ2-1|-
CASSFGTSGPKAGNEQFF
TGTGCCAGCAGCTTTGGGACTAGCGGGCCAAAGGCCGGCAATGAGCAGTTCTTC
>TRBV11-2|TRBD2|15|TRBJ2-7|-
CASSLRLAGHYEQYF
TGTGCCAGCAGCTTAAGGCTAGCGGGACACTACGAGCAGTACTTC